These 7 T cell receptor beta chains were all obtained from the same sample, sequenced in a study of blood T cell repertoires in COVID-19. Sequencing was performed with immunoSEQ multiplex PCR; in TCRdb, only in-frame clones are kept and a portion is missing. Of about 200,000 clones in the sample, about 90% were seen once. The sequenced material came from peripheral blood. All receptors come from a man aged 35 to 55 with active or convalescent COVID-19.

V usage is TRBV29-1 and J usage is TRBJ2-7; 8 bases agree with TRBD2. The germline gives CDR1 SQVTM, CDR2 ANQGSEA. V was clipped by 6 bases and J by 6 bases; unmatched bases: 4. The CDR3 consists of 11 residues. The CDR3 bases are TGCAGCGTAGGACGGGGGGGCGAGCAGTACTTC. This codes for CSVGRGGEQYF.

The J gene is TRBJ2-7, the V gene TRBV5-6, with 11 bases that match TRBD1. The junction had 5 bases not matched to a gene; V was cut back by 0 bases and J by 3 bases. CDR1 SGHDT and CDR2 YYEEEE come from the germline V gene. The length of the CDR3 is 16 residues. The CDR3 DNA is TGTGCCAGCAGCTTGGAGGCCGGGACAGGGGGCTACGAGCAGTACTTC. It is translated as CASSLEAGTGGYEQYF.

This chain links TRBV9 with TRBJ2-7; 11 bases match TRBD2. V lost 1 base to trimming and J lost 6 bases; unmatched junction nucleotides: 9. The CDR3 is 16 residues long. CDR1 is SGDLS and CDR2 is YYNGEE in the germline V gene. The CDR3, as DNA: TGTGCCAGCAGCGTAACTTCCGGGACTAGCGGAATCGAGCAGTACTTC. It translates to CASSVTSGTSGIEQYF. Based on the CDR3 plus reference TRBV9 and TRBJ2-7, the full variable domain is DSGVTQTPKHLITATGQRVTLRCSPRSGDLSVYWYQQSLDQGLQFLIQYYNGEERAKGNILERFSAQQFPDLHSELNLSSLELGDSALYFCASSVTSGTSGIEQYFGPGTRLTVT.

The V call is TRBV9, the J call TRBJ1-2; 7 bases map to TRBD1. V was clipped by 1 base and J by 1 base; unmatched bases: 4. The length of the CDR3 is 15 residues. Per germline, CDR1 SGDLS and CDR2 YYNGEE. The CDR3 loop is CASSVQGGGNYGYTF. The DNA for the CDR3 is TGTGCCAGCAGCGTACAGGGGGGAGGTAACTATGGCTACACCTTC.

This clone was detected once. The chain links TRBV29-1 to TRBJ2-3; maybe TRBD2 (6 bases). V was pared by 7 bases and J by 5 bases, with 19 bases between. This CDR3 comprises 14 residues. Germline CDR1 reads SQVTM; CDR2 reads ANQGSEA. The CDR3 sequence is CSAAGGPGRDTQYF. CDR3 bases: TGCAGCGCTGCCGGGGGTCCTGGCCGAGATACGCAGTATTTT.

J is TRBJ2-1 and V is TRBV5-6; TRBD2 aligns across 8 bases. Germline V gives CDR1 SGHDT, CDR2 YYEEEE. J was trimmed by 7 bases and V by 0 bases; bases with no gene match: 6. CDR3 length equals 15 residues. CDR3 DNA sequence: TGTGCCAGCAGCTTGGCGGGGGGGGCGCTTAATGAGCAGTTCTTC. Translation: CASSLAGGALNEQFF.

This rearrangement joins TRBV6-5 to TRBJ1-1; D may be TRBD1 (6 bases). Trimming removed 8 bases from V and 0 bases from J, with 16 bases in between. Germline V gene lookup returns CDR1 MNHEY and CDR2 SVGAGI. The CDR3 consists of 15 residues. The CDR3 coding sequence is TGTGCCAGCCAGAACAGGGAAGGCATGAACACTGAAGCTTTCTTT. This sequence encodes CASQNREGMNTEAFF.